This T cell receptor beta chain was obtained from a study of T cell repertoires in ileal Crohn's disease. Study in general: Biopsies of the neoterminal ileum at postoperative colonoscopy form M6 samples.

Assay: immunoSEQ multiplex PCR; the TCRdb copy retains only in-frame clones and omits some. Among around 5,600 clones, about four fifths were seen once, and the ten largest hold roughly 35%. CDR1 and CDR2 from the germline V gene are LNHDA and SQIVND (reference sequence). CDR3 length: 15 residues. General study results and limits: Mucosal expansions were suggested to be mainly CD8 T cells.

The time point denotes: neoterminal ileum biopsy at postoperative endoscopy, about 6 months after surgery. By share, this clone ranks as medium-sized. The antigen remains undetermined. The junction does not match germline at one end; this may be a read error. Material: ileal tissue. V usage is TRBV19 and J usage is TRBJ1-6; weak D call: TRBD1 (5 bases). The receptor was derived from an adult with Crohn's disease. CDR3 loop: CASSIRDSNNSPLHF. Written as DNA, the CDR3 is TGTGCCAGTAGCATCCGGGACTCCAATAATTCACCCCTCCACTTT.